The entry below gives a single T cell receptor beta chain sequence along with its context. Its cognate antigen is unknown. From germline, CDR1 is MNHEY and CDR2 SVGAGI. The CDR3 has 16 amino acids. Trimming pared 0 bases from V and 1 base from J, leaving 10 bases between. This specimen belongs to a study of cytomegalovirus exposure and HLA in healthy donors. Study-level background: Findings of an earlier analysis included roughly 110 million unique TCR beta sequences from roughly 200 million T cells. The early release's HLA-typed donors yielded roughly 85 million unique TCRs. Study-wide results and limits: Beyond CMV serostatus, there was no information to go on about immune exposure. Being indistinguishable, some V segments were excluded, TRBV6-2 and TRBV6-3 among them.

Researchers ran the PCR with 60 Vbeta and 13 Jbeta primers. The protocol was immunoSEQ multiplex PCR, while the TCRdb copy is restricted to in-frame clones and leaves out a portion. The profile covers about 140,000 clones, with roughly 77% appearing a single time and about 1.5% taken by the ten largest. The sequenced sample consisted of PBMCs. J is TRBJ1-5 and V is TRBV6-5, with D hard to call. The receptor was isolated from a woman aged 25 to 45 in good health and CMV-seronegative. Here the CDR3 DNA reads TGTGCCAGCAGTTACTCGATGGCGGGGAGCAATCAGCCCCAGCATTTT. It encodes CASSYSMAGSNQPQHF.